This T cell receptor (beta chain) appears in the sequencing data of a study of blood T cell repertoires in COVID-19. CDR3 length equals 13 residues. V lost 7 bases to trimming and J lost 3 bases; unmatched junction nucleotides: 6. Germline CDR1 and CDR2: MNHEY and SMNVEV (reference sequence). This clone has a single count. Authors' methods: Researchers report that nucleated cell counts were estimated from reference gene primer amplification. Repertoires were generated with immunoSEQ multiplex PCR, while TCRdb's copy carries only in-frame clones and drops some. D and trimming were read from the DNA, whereas the V and J calls and clone size are those reported in that table. The sample lists a few hundred thousand clones; roughly 90% were seen once.

V and J are TRBV27 and TRBJ2-7, with 7 bases identical to TRBD1. The sequenced sample consisted of peripheral blood. This TCR was recovered from a woman aged 30 to 39 with COVID-19, enrolled during active disease. In nucleotides, the CDR3 is TGTGCCAGCAAACAGACAGGGAGCTACGAGCAGTACGTC. It encodes CASKQTGSYEQYV.